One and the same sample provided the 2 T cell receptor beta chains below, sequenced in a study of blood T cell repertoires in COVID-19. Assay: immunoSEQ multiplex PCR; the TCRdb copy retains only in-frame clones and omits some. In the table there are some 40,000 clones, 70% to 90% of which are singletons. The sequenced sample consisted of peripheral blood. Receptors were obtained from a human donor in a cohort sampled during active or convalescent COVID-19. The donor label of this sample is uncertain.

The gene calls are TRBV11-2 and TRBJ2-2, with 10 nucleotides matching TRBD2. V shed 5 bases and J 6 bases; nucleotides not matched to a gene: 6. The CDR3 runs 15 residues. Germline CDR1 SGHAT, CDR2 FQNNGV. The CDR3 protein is CASSPTSGTAGELFF. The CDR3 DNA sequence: TGTGCCAGCAGCCCAACTAGCGGGACCGCCGGGGAGCTGTTTTTT.

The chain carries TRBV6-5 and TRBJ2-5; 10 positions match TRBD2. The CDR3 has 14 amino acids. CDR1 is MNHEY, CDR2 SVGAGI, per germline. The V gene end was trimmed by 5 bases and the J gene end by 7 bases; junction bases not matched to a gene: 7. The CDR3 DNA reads TGTGCCAGCAGTCCGAGCGGGAGGGCCGGGACCCAGTACTTC. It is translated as CASSPSGRAGTQYF.